This entry concerns a single TCR beta chain. The data derive from a study of technical replicates of blood from several donors. Assay: immunoSEQ multiplex PCR; the TCRdb copy retains only in-frame clones and omits some. There are 65,000 to 90,000 clones in the sample; roughly 93% occur only once, and less than 0.3% lies in the top ten. The CDR3 is 17 residues long. V was pared by 5 bases and J by 3 bases, with 23 bases between. From germline, CDR1 is SEHNR and CDR2 FQNEAQ (reference sequence). The sample was T cells isolated from PBMCs. This clonotype was obtained from a human donor in good health. The chain carries TRBV7-9 and TRBJ2-7; D is perhaps TRBD2 (7 bases). CDR3 residues: CASSRGVGAGALYEQYF. The CDR3 DNA follows: TGTGCCAGCAGCCGGGGGGTGGGGGCAGGGGCCCTCTACGAGCAGTACTTC.